This T cell receptor beta chain comes out of a study of T cell changes during pregnancy in multiple sclerosis. Here immunoSEQ multiplex PCR was the method, and the copy in TCRdb shows in-frame clones only, minus some. The sample records 67,000 or so clones, almost 95% being singletons. V was cut by 0 bases and J by 4 bases, with 10 bases left in between. The germline V gene encodes CDR1 LGHNA and CDR2 YSLEER. This CDR3 contains 15 residues. This rearrangement joins TRBV4-3 to TRBJ1-5; D gene ambiguous. Specimen: CD8+ T cells from peripheral blood mononuclear cells, collected in the third trimester of pregnancy. The TCR comes from a female donor in good health, enrolled as a control in a pregnancy study. The CDR3, as DNA: TGCGCCAGCAGCCAAGAAATAGACACGAATCAGCCCCAGCATTTT. Translation gives CASSQEIDTNQPQHF.